Shown below are 3 T cell receptor beta chains from a single sample sequenced in a study of blood T cells in healthy people across ages. PCR was performed a second time for about 6 to 11 cycles using a sample-barcoded 5' primer and a J-beta primer mix. MiXCR, applied by TCRdb to the 5' RACE reads, yields one record per CDR3 protein. This table holds about 680,000 distinct CDR3 sequences, 45% to 50% found once. The source material was blood. These receptors all come from a woman aged 55-70 years in good health.

This clonotype was seen a handful of times. This rearrangement joins TRBV7-2 to TRBJ2-3, with 13 nucleotides matching TRBD2. J lost 8 bases, V lost 5 bases, and 16 bases had no gene match. The CDR3 spans 18 residues. The V gene's germline CDR1 is SGHTA and CDR2 FQGNSA. CDR3 nucleotides: TGTGCCAGCAGCGGATCTATTACTAGCGGGAGGGCCGTAGTTACGCAGTATTTT. Translating gives CASSGSITSGRAVVTQYF.

V usage is TRBV9 and J usage is TRBJ1-4, with D unresolved. The CDR3 has 15 residues. V was clipped by 5 bases and J by 7 bases, with 18 bases between them. Per germline, CDR1 SGDLS and CDR2 YYNGEE. The CDR3 protein is CASSPELPNSEKLFF. CDR3 in DNA: TGTGCCAGCAGTCCTGAACTCCCGAACAGTGAAAAACTGTTTTTT. Combining the CDR3 with reference TRBV9 and TRBJ1-4 gives the whole variable domain DSGVTQTPKHLITATGQRVTLRCSPRSGDLSVYWYQQSLDQGLQFLIQYYNGEERAKGNILERFSAQQFPDLHSELNLSSLELGDSALYFCASSPELPNSEKLFFGSGTQLSVL.

Only a few counts were recorded for this clonotype. DNA for the CDR3: TGTGCCAGCAGTTTTAGCCAGGGTATAGGAGAGACCCAGTACTTC. It is translated as CASSFSQGIGETQYF. This chain links TRBV12-3 or TRBV12-4 with TRBJ2-5; D is perhaps TRBD1 (5 bases). The CDR3 is 15 residues long. The V end lost 3 bases, the J end lost 4 bases, and 15 bases lay between the germline ends.